This TCR beta chain derives from a study of T-cell memory formation after mild COVID-19. This clonotype appeared many times. Its antigen is still unknown. The study's findings and limits: Whether day 37 second-wave clones are SARS-CoV-2-specific was not confirmed.

CDR3 length: 15 residues. With 0 bases clipped from V and 4 bases from J, the junction kept 4 bases outside the gene matches. The germline gives CDR1 SGDLS, CDR2 YYNGEE. MiXCR, run by TCRdb on the 5' RACE reads, gives a single entry per CDR3 protein. The table records about 27,000 distinct CDR3 sequences, 7.4% of them present only once. Sequencing was carried out using PBMCs or a T cell subset sorted from them (not recorded which). The rearrangement joins TRBV9 to TRBJ2-1; the match to TRBD2 covers 7 bases. This clonotype was sampled from an adult woman who had mild COVID-19 (a few samples of this study predate the infection). Cell type and time point are not known. CDR3 sequence reads: CASSVGLAAYNEQFF. CDR3 coding DNA: TGTGCCAGCAGCGTAGGGCTAGCGGCTTACAATGAGCAGTTCTTC.